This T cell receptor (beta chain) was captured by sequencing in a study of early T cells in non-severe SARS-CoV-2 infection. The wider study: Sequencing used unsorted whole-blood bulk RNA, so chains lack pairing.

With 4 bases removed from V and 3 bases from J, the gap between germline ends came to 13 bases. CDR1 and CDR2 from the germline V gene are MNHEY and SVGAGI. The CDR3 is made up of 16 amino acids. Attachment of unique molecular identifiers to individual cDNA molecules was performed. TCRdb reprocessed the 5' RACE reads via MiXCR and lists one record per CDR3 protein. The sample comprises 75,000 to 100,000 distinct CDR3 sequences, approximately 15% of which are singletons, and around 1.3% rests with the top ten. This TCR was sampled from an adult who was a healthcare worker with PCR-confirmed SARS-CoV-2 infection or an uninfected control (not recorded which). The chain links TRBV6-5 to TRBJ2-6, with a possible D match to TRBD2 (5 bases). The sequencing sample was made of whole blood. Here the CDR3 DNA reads TGTGCCAGCAGTTCCCCGGACTGGGGTGGGGCCAACGTCCTGACTTTC. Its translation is CASSSPDWGGANVLTF.